A single sample is the source of the 10 T cell receptor beta chains below, sequenced in a study of T-cell reconstitution after alpha-beta-depleted transplantation in children. During its preparation, the TCRbeta library received unique molecular identifiers. TCRdb ran MiXCR on the PCR reads and lists one entry per CDR3 protein. The data contain about 400,000 distinct CDR3 sequences, around 20% of them singletons. Sequences were derived from PBMCs from the stem cell graft donor, sampled from the stem cell graft. These receptors originate from a human donor who donated a stem cell graft to a child with acute myeloid leukemia.

Many counts were recorded for this clonotype. The chain has TRBV12-3 or TRBV12-4 and TRBJ2-7; D remains unclear. This CDR3 spans 13 amino acids. Trimming left V 4 bases short and J 4 bases short, with 11 bases between. The chain's CDR3 is CASSYPPPYEQYF. The DNA for the CDR3 is TGTGCCAGCAGTTATCCCCCCCCGTACGAGCAGTACTTC.

This clonotype was seen a handful of times. V and J are TRBV28 and TRBJ2-7; D call uncertain. The CDR3 sequence is 11 residues long. Germline V CDR1 and CDR2: MDHEN, SYDVKM. Trimming shortened V by 6 bases and J by 2 bases, and 5 bases separated the two germline ends. The CDR3, as DNA: TGTGCCAGCAGCGCACCCTACGAGCAGTACTTC. Amino acid sequence: CASSAPYEQYF.

Many counts were recorded for this clonotype. The CDR3 nucleotides are TGCGCCAGCAGTTTAGCGGGAGGACTCCAAGAGACCCAGTACTTC. It encodes CASSLAGGLQETQYF. The rearrangement joins TRBV10-2 to TRBJ2-5; 10 bases match TRBD2. Per germline, CDR1 WSHSY and CDR2 SAAADI. The V gene end was trimmed by 5 bases and the J gene end by 1 base; junction bases not matched to a gene: 4. The CDR3 spans 15 residues.

The chain combines TRBV28 with TRBJ2-7; D is perhaps TRBD1 (6 bases). The germline V gene has CDR1 MDHEN and CDR2 SYDVKM. With 6 bases removed from V and 1 base from J, the gap between germline ends came to 16 bases. The CDR3 extends over 15 amino acids. For the CDR3, the DNA is TGTGCCAGCAGCTCCCTACCGGACAGTTCCTACGAGCAGTACTTC. Protein: CASSSLPDSSYEQYF.

This clonotype has a count of ten or more. The V call is TRBV20-1, the J call TRBJ2-1; the match to TRBD1 covers 7 bases. V lost 4 bases to trimming and J lost 0 bases; unmatched junction nucleotides: 12. CDR1 is DFQATT and CDR2 is SNEGSKA in the germline V gene (reference sequence). The length of the CDR3 is 17 residues. The CDR3 DNA reads as TGCAGTGCTACTCAGACAGGGCTCCTCAGCTCCTACAATGAGCAGTTCTTC. Translation gives CSATQTGLLSSYNEQFF.

This clonotype showed up many times. The J gene is TRBJ2-7, the V gene TRBV25-1; 7 positions match TRBD2. Germline V lookup: CDR1 MGHDK, CDR2 SYGVNS. After removal of 3 bases from V and 6 bases from J, the junction contained 20 bases not matched to a gene. The CDR3 is 18 residues long. CDR3 residues: CASSEQLISGRTPLEQYF. The DNA of the CDR3 is TGTGCCAGCAGTGAGCAATTGATTAGCGGGCGAACCCCCCTCGAGCAGTACTTC.

This clonotype was observed a handful of times. This chain uses TRBV12-3 or TRBV12-4 with TRBJ2-2; 10 positions agree with TRBD1. This CDR3 is 18 amino acids long. V was pared by 4 bases and J by 3 bases, with 11 bases of the junction left unmatched. CDR3 sequence: CASSSGTGERLHTGELFF. CDR3 sequence (DNA): TGTGCCAGCAGTTCTGGGACAGGGGAACGGTTACACACCGGGGAGCTGTTTTTT.

This clonotype was detected a few times. The V and J genes are TRBV10-3 and TRBJ2-7, with 11 bases matching TRBD1. V gave up 7 bases and J gave up 2 bases; unmatched junction bases: 4. The CDR3 runs 14 residues. Germline CDR1 and CDR2: ENHRY and SYGVKD. The chain's CDR3 is CAITPGQGAYEQYF. CDR3 coding DNA: TGTGCCATCACTCCGGGACAGGGGGCCTACGAGCAGTACTTC.

This clonotype was counted many times. The chain carries TRBV5-6 and TRBJ2-7; no reliable D call. The CDR3 totals 13 residues. Germline V gene lookup returns CDR1 SGHDT and CDR2 YYEEEE. V was trimmed by 0 bases and J by 6 bases, leaving 10 bases between them. CDR3 nucleotides: TGTGCCAGCAGCTTGGTTAGGGATCGCGAGCAGTACTTC. Encoded protein: CASSLVRDREQYF.

The V gene is TRBV20-1, the J gene TRBJ2-7; 11 bases are shared with TRBD2. V was clipped by 3 bases and J by 3 bases; unmatched bases: 10. The CDR3 extends over 16 amino acids. Germline V lookup: CDR1 DFQATT, CDR2 SNEGSKA (reference sequence). The CDR3 DNA reads TGCAGTGCTAGGCCCGGGACTAGCGGAGACTACTACGAGCAGTACTTC. Protein: CSARPGTSGDYYEQYF.